Listed here is a single T cell receptor (beta chain). This entry comes from a study of T-cell reconstitution after alpha-beta-depleted transplantation in children. The CDR3 covers 13 residues. V was clipped by 5 bases and J by 8 bases, with 12 bases between them. The germline V gene encodes CDR1 SNHLY and CDR2 FYNNEI. Preparing the TCRbeta library involved the use of unique molecular identifiers. TCRdb fed the PCR reads into MiXCR, producing one record per CDR3 protein. This table has about 360,000 distinct CDR3 sequences, 13% appearing once. The source was PBMCs, collected from the stem cell graft. The TCR sequence derives from a human donor who donated a stem cell graft to a child with Fanconi anemia. The V call is TRBV2, the J call TRBJ1-4; no clear D gene. CDR3 nucleotide sequence: TGTGCCAGCAGTCGGGGATCTTCGGAAAAACTGTTTTTT. It is translated as CASSRGSSEKLFF.